This entry features one T cell receptor (beta chain) sequence. Its antigen is currently unknown. Researchers partitioned CD4+ cells into CD45RA+ naive and CD45RA-negative memory subsets. This sample stems from a study of shared clonotypes between healthy human individuals. Findings and limits, study-wide: Only blood was sampled; tissue repertoires likely differ. Owing to a small donor count, the genetic and exposure-history diversity represented was limited.

At the deep level, the assay was run. TCRdb keeps only in-frame clones here, not all; method: immunoSEQ multiplex PCR. This repertoire shows approximately 1.4 million clones, approximately 98% found once; its top ten account for 0.4% to 0.55%. Source material: naive CD4+ T cells sorted from blood. The subset was: CD45RA+ positively selected. The clonotype was recovered from a young man in good health.

CDR3 sequence: CASSSSGKETQYF. The DNA of the CDR3 is TGCGCCAGCAGCTCTAGCGGGAAAGAGACCCAGTACTTC. The rearrangement links TRBV5-1 to TRBJ2-5; 9 bases match TRBD2. Germline trimming cut 3 bases from V and 3 bases from J; bases unmatched to any gene: 0. The CDR3 is 13 residues long. Germline V CDR1 and CDR2: SGHRS, YFSETQ.